The entry below gives a single TCR beta chain sequence along with its context. As yet, its antigen is unknown. The naive CD8 fraction comprised CD45RO-negative cells positively selected for CCR7 and excluded terminally differentiated effector memory CD45RA+ cells. Those who donated were healthy HIV-negative adults, with no recent acute infections or vaccinations reported. This specimen belongs to a study of shared clonotypes between healthy human individuals. Points from the study as a whole: Non-shared clonotypes had lower generation probabilities than those shared by all four donors. With several donors compared, 4% to 5% of naive CD4 clonotypes were shared. Sorted-subset sequencing was shown by rarefaction to be incomplete despite large depth.

Generated by immunoSEQ multiplex PCR, the TCRdb table keeps only in-frame clones and is missing some. The sample carries hundreds of thousands of clones, just over 90% recorded once. In germline, CDR1 is SQVTM, CDR2 ANQGSEA. The CDR3 has 13 amino acids. Trimming stripped 6 bases from V and 1 base from J, with 9 bases between. The chain recombines TRBV29-1 with TRBJ2-2; a weak D match, TRBD2 (5 bases). The clonotype was recovered from a man younger than 40 in good health. What was sequenced was naive CD8+ T cells sorted from blood. The CDR3 spells CSVRVGNTGELFF. As DNA, the CDR3 is TGCAGCGTGAGGGTGGGGAACACCGGGGAGCTGTTTTTT.